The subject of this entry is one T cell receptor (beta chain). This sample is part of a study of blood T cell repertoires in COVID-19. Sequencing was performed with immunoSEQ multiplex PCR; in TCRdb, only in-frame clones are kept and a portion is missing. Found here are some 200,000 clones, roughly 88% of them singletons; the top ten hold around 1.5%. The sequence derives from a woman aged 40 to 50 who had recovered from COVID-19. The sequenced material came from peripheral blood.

In DNA, the CDR3 is TGCGCCAGCAGCTTGAATCGCAGGGGATTAGAGACCCAGTACTTC. Protein sequence: CASSLNRRGLETQYF. The V gene is TRBV5-1, the J gene TRBJ2-5; D perhaps matches TRBD1 (6 bases). The CDR3 has 15 residues. The germline CDR1 and CDR2 sequences are SGHRS and YFSETQ. V lost 1 base and J lost 4, with 14 bases in between.